This T cell receptor (beta chain) was recorded in a study of T cells in Graves' hyperthyroidism and ophthalmopathy (dated by TCRdb to the late 2010s). A note on the overall study: Peripheral blood was collected at initial diagnosis, before any treatment. To identify TCR V-J signatures that set the groups apart, the researchers used a discovery cohort of more than 95 patients, made up of around 42 with Graves' ophthalmopathy and 57 with stable Graves' hyperthyroidism. Prospective prediction of ophthalmopathy was tested in an independent validation cohort of under 20 hyperthyroidism patients and 15 to 17 patients who later progressed to ophthalmopathy. The approximately 100 discovery patients were divided at random into training and test sets in a 7:3 ratio. In addition, the study compared T-cell repertoires in thyroid tissue and in blood from six Graves' hyperthyroidism patients. Once sampling was done, hyperthyroidism patients were given methimazole at a starting dose of 30 mg daily, whereas ophthalmopathy patients were given high-dose intravenous methylprednisolone. The paper reports TCR Vbeta CDR3 sequencing of some 140 peripheral blood samples: around 45 ophthalmopathy, fewer than 85 hyperthyroidism and some 17 progressor patients.

V sheds 0 bases and J sheds 0 bases, leaving 7 bases between their ends. The CDR3 has 15 amino acids, counting the end cysteine and phenylalanine. Only the CDR3 portion is preserved as DNA: 45 bases, with reading frame beginning at the first base. In the germline V gene, CDR1 corresponds to MNHEY and CDR2 to SVGAGI. Amplification of TCR beta CDR3 regions was carried out from RNA transcripts. The TCR CDR3 was subjected to a first round of RT-PCR using the HTBI primer set and the Qiagen OneStep RT-PCR kit. Libraries were constructed in a second round of multiplex PCR, after which size selection and purification were performed. Libraries were sequenced paired-end with 100 bp reads on an Illumina HiSeq2000. The paper's data handling went like this. SOAPnuke was used to process the raw data, with reads discarded if the reads contained adapters or uncalled bases, had a mean Phred below 15, or lacked an exact constant-primer or identifier match. High-quality paired reads were merged using COPE v1.2.5, and each unique nucleotide sequence was defined as a clonotype. Clonotypes were aligned to IMGT TRBV, TRBD and TRBJ reference segments using MiTCR v1.1. The analysis was restricted to V-J combinations with a frequency above 0.0001, which together covered roughly 99% of the repertoires. The TCS score was defined as F50 (clonal expansion) divided by E x V (chaos), with BLOSUM62-based TCRdist calculated between CDR3 peptides within each V-J. Welch's t-statistics and random forest reduced approximately 520 V-J features to 10 to 15, which were used in a naive Bayes classifier (R e1071). TCRdb redid the processing of the public reads, applying fastp at Q25 and MiXCR, and retained in-frame beta chains. Each entry merges the rows of one CDR3 protein and shows their most common DNA and genes. TCRdb, not the authors, supplied the V and J calls. The sample data list around 400,000 distinct CDR3 sequences, and less than 15% of these were observed just once. The leading ten clones occupy 9.2% of the sample.

What the work shows at the level of the full study, not this receptor alone: During validation, the model predicted progression to ophthalmopathy a median of approximately 6.5 months ahead of onset, with approximately 70% sensitivity and roughly 72% specificity. Blood samples also contained most of the expanded thyroid clonotypes (frequency above 0.001), which suggests that blood repertoires may reflect thyroid immune responses. In cross-validation, a model built on a 13 V-J signature told ophthalmopathy apart from stable hyperthyroidism with over 85% sensitivity and approximately 84% specificity, and in testing the same model reached 80%/75%. No statistical method was used to set the sample size in advance, and investigators knew the group allocation.

Graves' hyperthyroidism was defined as stable when no progression to ophthalmopathy occurred over 18 months of follow-up. Hyperthyroidism patients were newly diagnosed, with disease duration under 2 months, and aged 18 to 65 years. Patients with uncontrolled infections, other autoimmune diseases, pregnancy or lactation were excluded. Clinical symptoms, serum thyroxine and TRAb, thyroid ultrasound, and orbital computed tomography formed the basis for the diagnoses. PBMCs were isolated from about 9.2 ml of fresh peripheral blood by Ficoll-Paque density gradient centrifugation. Total RNA was extracted with Trizol reagent, and quality was checked on an Agilent 2100 Bioanalyzer. This clonotype appeared many times. The target of this receptor is not known. No qualities accompany the bases; no much larger clone lies one base away.

Sequencing input: blood. The TCR comes from a young woman with Graves' hyperthyroidism. The V and J segments used are TRBV6-5 and TRBJ2-3; no D gene can be assigned with confidence. The CDR3 loop reads CASSYSKYSTDTQYF. The nucleotides read TGTGCCAGCAGTTACTCGAAATACAGCACAGATACGCAGTATTTT.